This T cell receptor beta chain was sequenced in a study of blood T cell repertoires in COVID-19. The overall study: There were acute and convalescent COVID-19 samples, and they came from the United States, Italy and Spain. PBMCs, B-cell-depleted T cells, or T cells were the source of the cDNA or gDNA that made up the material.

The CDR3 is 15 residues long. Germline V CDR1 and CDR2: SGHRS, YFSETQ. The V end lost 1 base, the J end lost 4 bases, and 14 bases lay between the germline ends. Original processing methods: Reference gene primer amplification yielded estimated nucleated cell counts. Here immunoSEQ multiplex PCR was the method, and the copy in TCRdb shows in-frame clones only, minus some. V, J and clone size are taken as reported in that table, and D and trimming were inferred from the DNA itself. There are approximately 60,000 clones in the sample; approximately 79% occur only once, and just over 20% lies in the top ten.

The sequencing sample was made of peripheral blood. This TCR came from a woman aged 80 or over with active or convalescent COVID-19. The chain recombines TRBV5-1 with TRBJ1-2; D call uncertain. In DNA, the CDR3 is TGCGCCAGCAGCTTGACGCCGACTCAAAGCTATGGCTACACCTTC. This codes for CASSLTPTQSYGYTF. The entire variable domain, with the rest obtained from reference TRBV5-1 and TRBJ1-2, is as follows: KAGVTQTPRYLIKTRGQQVTLSCSPISGHRSVSWYQQTPGQGLQFLFEYFSETQRNKGNFPGRFSGRQFSNSRSEMNVSTLELGDSALYLCASSLTPTQSYGYTFGSGTRLTVV.